This TCR beta chain comes out of a study of CD4 T cells in relation to SARS-CoV-2 and coronaviruses (dated by TCRdb to the early 2020s). In terms of the full investigation: In the ViraFEST assay, PBMCs were cultured with antigen for approximately 10 days, after which TCR beta CDR3s were sequenced to identify antigen-specific clonal expansions. An HIV-1 Nef peptide pool or a no-peptide culture served as the negative reference condition. Shared crossreactive spike epitopes were mapped to their HLA restriction using patient-derived lymphoblastoid cell lines. The study assessed, at the TCR clonotype level, memory CD4+ T cell crossreactivity between SARS-CoV-2 and common cold coronavirus spike proteins. Samples from a few pre-COVID donors and the naive versus memory experiments were sequenced with the Adaptive Biotechnologies TCR-sequencing kit; other data were Illumina-based. For other donors in the study, expansion assays were sequenced with a different, Illumina-based TCR-beta assay. On the study overall, not on this receptor specifically: Pre-pandemic and post-infection samples were not both contributed by any donor, so tracing of the source of pre-existing responses was limited. Compared with monoreactive clones, crossreactive clones had significantly weaker SARS-CoV-2-driven expansion, a result consistent with antigenic imprinting. Because the crossreactivity analysis focused on spike protein, crossreactivity against other viral proteins was not assessed. Small numbers of patients and of tested TCRs were a limitation of the study. In about 60% of donors, memory CD4+ clonotypes turned up that crossrecognized SARS-CoV-2 and at least one common cold coronavirus spike.

Concerning this clone itself: The target of this receptor is not known. The input lacks base qualities; no much larger clone sits a single base away.

The CDR3 holds 15 amino acids from the cysteine to the phenylalanine. This entry keeps only the CDR3 DNA: 45 bases, framed from base 1. At the junction V is shortened by 5 bases and J by 11 bases, with 19 bases in between. CDR1 MRHNA and CDR2 SNTAGT are derived from the germline V gene. The receptor library was made with the immunoSEQ multiplex PCR assay. Regarding the original processing steps: Preprocessing removed nonproductive sequences and CDR3s not starting with C, not ending with F or W, or shorter than 7 amino acids. Antigen-specific clonotypes were called with the MANAFEST web app, based on expansion relative to reference and other culture wells. A clone was considered positive if significant expansion relative to the reference culture was observed in 2 of 3 replicate wells at an FDR below 0.05. A further requirement for positive clones was significant expansion compared with all other tandem wells, along with an odds ratio above 5. CDR3 homology was measured as pairwise Levenshtein distance, computed with the stringdist R package after trimming three terminal residues from each end. TCRdb holds this immuneACCESS table with in-frame rearrangements only. Some clones are missing; in checked studies, unresolved V genes explain under half, and the rest has no known cause. V and J calls and clone size follow that table, whereas D and trimming were derived from the DNA. Present in this sample are 20,000 to 25,000 clones, around 80% of which were seen just once. The ten largest clones capture around an eighth of the sample.

CD4+ T cells from unexposed donors were collected before the COVID-19 pandemic (2011-2018). The EasySep CD4+ T cell isolation kit was used to isolate CD4+ T cells once the cultures had run for approximately ten days. As far as cell numbers permitted, CD4+ T cells from unexposed donors were tested for reactivity against SARS-CoV-2 S and N as well as four spike pools from common cold coronaviruses. Each well received over 1.5 million PBMCs, cultured in IMDM supplemented with roughly 5.1% human AB serum and roughly 10 IU/ml IL-2. Half of the culture medium was replaced with fresh IL-2-containing medium on days 3 and 7. Each peptide culture condition was generally run in triplicate replicate wells. Leukapheresis product for the unexposed donors was purchased commercially. Ficoll-Paque PLUS gradient centrifugation was used to isolate PBMCs from either whole blood or leukapheresis product. PBMCs were either cryopreserved at -140 degrees C or used fresh in the expansion assay. The QIAamp Micro DNA Kit was used to extract genomic DNA from the CD4+ T cells.

Source material: CD4+ T cells from PBMCs, cultured in vitro. Recombination connected TRBV6-4 to TRBJ2-6; perhaps TRBD1 is the D gene, with 6 bases matching. The clonotype was recovered from a human donor in good health. At the DNA level, the sequence is TGTGCCAGCAGTCAAACAGGGTTCCCTTTCGACGTCCTGACTTTC. Translated, it reads CASSQTGFPFDVLTF.